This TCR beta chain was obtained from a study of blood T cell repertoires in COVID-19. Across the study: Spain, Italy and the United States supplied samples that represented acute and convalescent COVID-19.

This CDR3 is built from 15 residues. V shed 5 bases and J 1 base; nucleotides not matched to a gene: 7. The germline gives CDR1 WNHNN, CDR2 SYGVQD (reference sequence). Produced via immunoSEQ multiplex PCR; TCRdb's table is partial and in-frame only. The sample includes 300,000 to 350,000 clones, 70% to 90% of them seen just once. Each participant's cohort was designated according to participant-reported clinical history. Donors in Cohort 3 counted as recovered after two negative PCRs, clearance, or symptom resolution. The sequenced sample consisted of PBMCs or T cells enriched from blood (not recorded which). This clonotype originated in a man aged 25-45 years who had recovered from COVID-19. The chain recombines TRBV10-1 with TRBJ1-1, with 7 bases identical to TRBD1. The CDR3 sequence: CASSHRQGGNTEAFF. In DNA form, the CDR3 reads TGCGCCAGCAGTCACCGACAGGGAGGGAACACTGAAGCTTTCTTT.